The clone carrying this T cell receptor (beta chain) appeared a few times. This record belongs to a study of T cells after yellow fever vaccination. Each CDR3 protein is one row after TCRdb ran MiXCR on the 5' RACE reads. The table records tens of thousands of distinct CDR3 sequences, 6.5% to 8.5% of them present only once. Study-level findings and limits: Detected again after the booster were most primary-vaccination clones, at 96% CD4 and more than 70% CD8.

The CDR3 has 14 amino acids. Looked up from germline, CDR1 is LGHNA and CDR2 is YSLEER. Trimming left V 4 bases short and J 8 bases short, with 17 bases between. The rearrangement uses TRBV4-3 and TRBJ1-1; D gene unclear. The source material was CD8+ T cells not binding an NS4B(214-222) dextramer, sorted from PBMCs, sampled more than 40 days after the first yellow fever vaccination. This sequence was found in a man aged 18 to 30 who received the YFV17D yellow fever vaccine. The CDR3 coding sequence is TGCGCCAGCAGCCCTGCAGTGGAGCGCACGGAAGCTTTCTTT. This translates into CASSPAVERTEAFF.